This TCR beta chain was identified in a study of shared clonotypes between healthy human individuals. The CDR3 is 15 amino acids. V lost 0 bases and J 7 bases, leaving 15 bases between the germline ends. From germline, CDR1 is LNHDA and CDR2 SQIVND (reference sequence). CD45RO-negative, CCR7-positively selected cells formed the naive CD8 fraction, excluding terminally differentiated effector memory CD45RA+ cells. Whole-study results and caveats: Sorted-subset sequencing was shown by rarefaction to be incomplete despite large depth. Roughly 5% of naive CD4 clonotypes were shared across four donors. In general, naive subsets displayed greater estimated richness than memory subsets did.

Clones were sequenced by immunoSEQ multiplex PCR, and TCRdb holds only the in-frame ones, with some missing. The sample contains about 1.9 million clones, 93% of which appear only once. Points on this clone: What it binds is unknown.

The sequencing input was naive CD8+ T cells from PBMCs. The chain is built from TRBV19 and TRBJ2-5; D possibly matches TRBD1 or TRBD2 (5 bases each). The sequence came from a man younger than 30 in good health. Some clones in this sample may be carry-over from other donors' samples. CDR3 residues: CASSIDRGKRGTQYF. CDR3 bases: TGTGCCAGTAGTATAGATCGGGGCAAAAGGGGGACCCAGTACTTC.